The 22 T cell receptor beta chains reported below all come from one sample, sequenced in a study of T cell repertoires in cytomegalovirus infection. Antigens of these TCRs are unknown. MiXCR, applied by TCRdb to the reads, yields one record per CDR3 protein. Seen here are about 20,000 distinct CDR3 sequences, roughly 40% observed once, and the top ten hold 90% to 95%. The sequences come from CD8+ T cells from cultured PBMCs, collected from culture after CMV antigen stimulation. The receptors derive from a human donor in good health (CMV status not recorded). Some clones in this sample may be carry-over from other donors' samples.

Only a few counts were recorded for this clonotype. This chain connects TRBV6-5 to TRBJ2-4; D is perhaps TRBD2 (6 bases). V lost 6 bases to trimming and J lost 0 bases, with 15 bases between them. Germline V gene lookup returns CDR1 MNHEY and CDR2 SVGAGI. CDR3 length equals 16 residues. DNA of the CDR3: TGTGCCAGCAGGAGGACGGAGGGGCTAGCCAAAAACATTCAGTACTTC. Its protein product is CASRRTEGLAKNIQYF.

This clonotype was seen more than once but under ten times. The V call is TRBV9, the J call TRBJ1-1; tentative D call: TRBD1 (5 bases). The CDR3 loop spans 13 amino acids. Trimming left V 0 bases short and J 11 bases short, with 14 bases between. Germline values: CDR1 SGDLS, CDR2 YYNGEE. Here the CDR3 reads CASSVAGLSTAFF. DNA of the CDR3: TGTGCCAGCAGCGTAGCGGGACTTTCCACGGCTTTCTTT. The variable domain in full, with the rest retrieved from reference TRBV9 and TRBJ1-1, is DSGVTQTPKHLITATGQRVTLRCSPRSGDLSVYWYQQSLDQGLQFLIQYYNGEERAKGNILERFSAQQFPDLHSELNLSSLELGDSALYFCASSVAGLSTAFFGQGTRLTVV.

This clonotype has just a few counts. For the CDR3, the DNA is TGTGCCAGCAGCCAAGAAAGGCAAAATTCCTACGAGCAGTACTTC. Protein product: CASSQERQNSYEQYF. The chain is built from TRBV4-2 and TRBJ2-7; D uncertain. Germline assignment: CDR1 LGHNA and CDR2 YNFKEQ. V was trimmed by 0 bases and J by 1 base, leaving 10 bases between them. The CDR3 consists of 15 residues.

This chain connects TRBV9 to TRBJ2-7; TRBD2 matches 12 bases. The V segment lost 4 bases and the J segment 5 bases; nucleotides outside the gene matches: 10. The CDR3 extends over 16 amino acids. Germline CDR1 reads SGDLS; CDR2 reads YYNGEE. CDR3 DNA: TGTGCCAGCAGCACCGACCTAGCGGGAGGGCCTGACGAGCAGTACTTC. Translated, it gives CASSTDLAGGPDEQYF.

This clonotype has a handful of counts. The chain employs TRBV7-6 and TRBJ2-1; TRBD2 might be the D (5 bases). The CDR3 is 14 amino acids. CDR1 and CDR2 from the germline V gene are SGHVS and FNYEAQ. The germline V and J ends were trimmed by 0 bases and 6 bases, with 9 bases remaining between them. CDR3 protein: CASSLATTSNEQFF. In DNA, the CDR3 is TGTGCCAGCAGCTTAGCGACCACTAGCAATGAGCAGTTCTTC.

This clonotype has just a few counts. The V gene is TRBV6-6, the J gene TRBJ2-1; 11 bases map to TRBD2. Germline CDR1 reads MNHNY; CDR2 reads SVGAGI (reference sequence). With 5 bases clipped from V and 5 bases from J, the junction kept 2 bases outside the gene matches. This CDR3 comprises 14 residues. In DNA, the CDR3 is TGTGCCAGCAGTAAACTAGCGGGAGACAATGAGCAGTTCTTC. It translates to CASSKLAGDNEQFF.

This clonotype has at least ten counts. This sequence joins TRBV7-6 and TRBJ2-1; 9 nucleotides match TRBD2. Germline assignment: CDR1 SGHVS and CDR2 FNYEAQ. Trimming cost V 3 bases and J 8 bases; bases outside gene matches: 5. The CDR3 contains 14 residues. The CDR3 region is CASSLAGGGDEQFF. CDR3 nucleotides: TGTGCCAGCAGCTTGGCGGGAGGGGGCGATGAGCAGTTCTTC.

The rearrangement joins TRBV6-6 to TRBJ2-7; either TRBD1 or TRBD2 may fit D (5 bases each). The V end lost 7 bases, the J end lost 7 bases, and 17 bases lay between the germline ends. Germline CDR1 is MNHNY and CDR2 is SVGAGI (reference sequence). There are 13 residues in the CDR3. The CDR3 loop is CASTREGTGEQYF. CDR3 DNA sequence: TGTGCCAGCACCCGCGAGGGGACGGGGGAGCAGTACTTC.

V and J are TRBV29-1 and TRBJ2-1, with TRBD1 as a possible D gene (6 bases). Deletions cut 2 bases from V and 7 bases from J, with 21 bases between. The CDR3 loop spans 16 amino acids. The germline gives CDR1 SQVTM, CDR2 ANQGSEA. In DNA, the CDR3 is TGCAGCGTTGAATTTCCCGAGACAGGCCGTCGGAATGAGCAGTTCTTC. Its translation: CSVEFPETGRRNEQFF.

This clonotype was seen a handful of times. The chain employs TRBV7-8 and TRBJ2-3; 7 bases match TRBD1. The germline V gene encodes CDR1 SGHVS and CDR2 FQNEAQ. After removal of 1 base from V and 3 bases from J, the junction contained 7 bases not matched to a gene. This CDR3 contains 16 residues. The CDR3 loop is CASSLGAGGWTDTQYF. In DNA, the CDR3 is TGTGCCAGCAGCTTAGGAGCAGGGGGTTGGACAGATACGCAGTATTTT.

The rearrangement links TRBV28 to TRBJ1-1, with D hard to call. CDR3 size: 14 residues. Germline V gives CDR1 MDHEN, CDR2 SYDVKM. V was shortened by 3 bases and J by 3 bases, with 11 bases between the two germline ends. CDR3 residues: CASSLLSGYTEAFF. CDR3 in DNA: TGTGCCAGCAGTTTGCTTTCGGGATACACTGAAGCTTTCTTT.

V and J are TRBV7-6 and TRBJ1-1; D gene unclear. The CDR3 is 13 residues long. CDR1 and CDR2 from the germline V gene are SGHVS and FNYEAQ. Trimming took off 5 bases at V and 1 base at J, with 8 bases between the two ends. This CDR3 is CASSLSRNTEAFF. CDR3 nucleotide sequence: TGTGCCAGCAGCCTTAGTAGGAACACTGAAGCTTTCTTT. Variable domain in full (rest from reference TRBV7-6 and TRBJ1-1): GAGVSQSPRYKVTKRGQDVALRCDPISGHVSLYWYRQALGQGPEFLTYFNYEAQQDKSGLPNDRFSAERPEGSISTLTIQRTEQRDSAMYRCASSLSRNTEAFFGQGTRLTVV.

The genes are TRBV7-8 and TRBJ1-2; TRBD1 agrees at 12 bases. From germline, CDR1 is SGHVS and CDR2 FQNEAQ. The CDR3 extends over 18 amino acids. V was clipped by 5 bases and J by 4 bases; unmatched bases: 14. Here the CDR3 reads CASSQKANPGQGAYGYTF. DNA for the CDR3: TGTGCCAGCAGCCAAAAGGCAAACCCGGGACAGGGGGCCTATGGCTACACCTTC.

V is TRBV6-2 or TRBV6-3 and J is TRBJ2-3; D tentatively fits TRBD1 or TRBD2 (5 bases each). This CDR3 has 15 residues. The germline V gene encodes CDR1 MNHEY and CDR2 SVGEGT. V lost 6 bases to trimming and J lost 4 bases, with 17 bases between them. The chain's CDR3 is CASRRGIGLADTQYF. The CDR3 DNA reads TGTGCCAGCAGGAGGGGTATAGGGCTAGCAGATACGCAGTATTTT.

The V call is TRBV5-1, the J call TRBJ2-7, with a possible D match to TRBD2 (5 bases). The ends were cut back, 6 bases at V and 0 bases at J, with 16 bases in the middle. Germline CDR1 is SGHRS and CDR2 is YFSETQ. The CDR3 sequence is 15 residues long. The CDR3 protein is CASTTWRGSSYEQYF. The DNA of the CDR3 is TGCGCCAGCACCACTTGGAGAGGGAGCTCCTACGAGCAGTACTTC.

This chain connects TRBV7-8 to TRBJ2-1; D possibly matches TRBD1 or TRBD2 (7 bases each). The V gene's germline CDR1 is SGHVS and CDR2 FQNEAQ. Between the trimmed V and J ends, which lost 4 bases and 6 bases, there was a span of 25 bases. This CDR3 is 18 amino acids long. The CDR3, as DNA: TGTGCCAGCAGCTCCGCTTACCCAGGGGGGTTAGCGGGCAATGAGCAGTTCTTC. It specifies CASSSAYPGGLAGNEQFF.

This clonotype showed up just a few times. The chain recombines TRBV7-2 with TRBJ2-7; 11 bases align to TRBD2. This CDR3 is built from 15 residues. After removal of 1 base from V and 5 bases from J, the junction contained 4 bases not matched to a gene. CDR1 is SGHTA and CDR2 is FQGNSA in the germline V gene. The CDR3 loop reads CASSLDGTSGNEQYF. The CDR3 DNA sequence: TGTGCCAGCAGCTTAGATGGGACTAGCGGAAACGAGCAGTACTTC.

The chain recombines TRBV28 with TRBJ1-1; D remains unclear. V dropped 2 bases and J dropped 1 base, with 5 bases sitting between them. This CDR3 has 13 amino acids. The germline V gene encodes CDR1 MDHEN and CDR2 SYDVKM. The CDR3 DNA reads TGTGCCAGCAGTTTAAGACAGAACACTGAAGCTTTCTTT. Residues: CASSLRQNTEAFF.

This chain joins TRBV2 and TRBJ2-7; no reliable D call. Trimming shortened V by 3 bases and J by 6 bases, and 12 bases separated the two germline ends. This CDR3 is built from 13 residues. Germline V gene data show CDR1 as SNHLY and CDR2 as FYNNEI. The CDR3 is CASSEGRGGEQYF. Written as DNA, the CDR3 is TGTGCCAGCAGTGAGGGTCGTGGTGGCGAGCAGTACTTC.

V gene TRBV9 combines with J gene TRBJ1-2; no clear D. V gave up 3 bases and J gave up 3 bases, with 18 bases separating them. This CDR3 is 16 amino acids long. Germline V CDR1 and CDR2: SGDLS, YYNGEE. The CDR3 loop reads CASSESGGIEDYGYTF. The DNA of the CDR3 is TGTGCCAGCAGCGAAAGTGGTGGGATCGAAGACTATGGCTACACCTTC.

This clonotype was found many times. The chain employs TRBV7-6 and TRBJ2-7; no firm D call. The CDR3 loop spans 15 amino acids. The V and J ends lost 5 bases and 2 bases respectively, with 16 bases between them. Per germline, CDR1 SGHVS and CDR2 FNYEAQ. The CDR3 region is CASSQSMEPAYEQYF. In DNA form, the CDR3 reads TGTGCCAGCAGCCAGAGTATGGAGCCAGCCTACGAGCAGTACTTC.

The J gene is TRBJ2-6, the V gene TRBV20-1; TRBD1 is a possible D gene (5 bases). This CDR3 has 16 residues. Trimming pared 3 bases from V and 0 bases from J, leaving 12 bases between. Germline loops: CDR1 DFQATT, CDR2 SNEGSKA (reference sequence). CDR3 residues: CSARGRRFSGANVLTF. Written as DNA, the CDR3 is TGCAGTGCTAGGGGGCGTCGGTTCTCTGGGGCCAACGTCCTGACTTTC.